A single sample is the source of the 21 T cell receptor beta chains below, sequenced in a study of T cells after somatic rescue of genetic block (TCRdb year 2020). The library was made by the immunoSEQ multiplex PCR assay. TCRdb obtained this table from immuneACCESS and retained in-frame rearrangements with V and J assigned. These tables miss some clones; where compared with another copy, unresolved V genes account for less than half of the shortfall, and the remainder is unexplained. The sample profile shows 65,000 to 70,000 clones; about nine tenths of them were found once. The ten largest clones take up roughly 3% of the sample. Sequencing was carried out using peripheral blood mononuclear cells (PBMCs). These receptors were obtained from a man aged 35 to 55.

The rearrangement joins TRBV25-1 to TRBJ2-1, with 8 bases lining up with TRBD2. Germline CDR1 is MGHDK and CDR2 is SYGVNS. The CDR3 spans 17 residues. The V and J ends lost 1 base and 4 bases, in that order; junction bases with no gene match: 9. CDR3 region: CASSELGSGRSYNEQFF. The CDR3 DNA reads TGTGCCAGCAGTGAATTAGGAAGCGGGAGAAGTTACAATGAGCAGTTCTTC. The full variable domain, its missing parts supplied by reference TRBV25-1 and TRBJ2-1, is EADIYQTPRYLVIGTGKKITLECSQTMGHDKMYWYQQDPGMELHLIHYSYGVNSTEKGDLSSESTVSRIRTEHFPLTLESARPSHTSQYLCASSELGSGRSYNEQFFGPGTRLTVL.

This clone showed up just once. CDR3 region: CASSFAGTGIDEQYF. CDR3 nucleotides: TGTGCCAGTAGTTTCGCCGGGACAGGGATCGACGAGCAGTACTTC. The V gene is TRBV19, the J gene TRBJ2-7; TRBD1 matches at 9 bases. The J segment lost 5 bases and the V segment lost 5 bases, leaving 10 bases of the junction unmatched. CDR1 and CDR2 (germline): LNHDA, SQIVND (reference sequence). The CDR3 covers 15 residues.

J is TRBJ2-7 and V is TRBV28; the match to TRBD2 covers 9 bases. The CDR3 totals 15 residues. From germline, CDR1 is MDHEN and CDR2 SYDVKM. V shed 4 bases and J 4 bases; nucleotides not matched to a gene: 8. The CDR3 nucleotides read TGTGCCAGCAGTTACCTCAGCGGGAGGTTTTACGAGCAGTACTTC. Amino acid sequence: CASSYLSGRFYEQYF.

The chain uses TRBV2 and TRBJ2-7, with TRBD2 as a possible D gene (5 bases). The CDR3 extends over 14 amino acids. The V and J ends lost 6 bases and 4 bases respectively, with 16 bases between them. In germline, CDR1 is SNHLY, CDR2 FYNNEI. The CDR3 region is CASSRWTERYEQYF. The CDR3 DNA sequence: TGTGCCAGCAGCCGATGGACTGAAAGGTACGAGCAGTACTTC.

The chain recombines TRBV4-3 with TRBJ2-3; D uncertain. Germline assignment: CDR1 LGHNA and CDR2 YSLEER. CDR3 length equals 19 residues. Trimming removed 2 bases at V and 8 bases at J, with 29 bases between. The CDR3 loop reads CASSQTSHYERNLLGTQYF. As DNA, the CDR3 is TGCGCCAGCAGCCAAACCAGTCACTATGAGAGGAACCTCTTGGGTACGCAGTATTTT.

The chain carries TRBV28 and TRBJ2-7; tentatively, D is TRBD2 (5 bases). Germline-derived CDR1 and CDR2 are MDHEN and SYDVKM. Trimming stripped 10 bases from V and 6 bases from J, with 13 bases between. The length of the CDR3 is 11 residues. CDR3 protein: CATQLGGEQYF. The CDR3 bases are TGTGCCACCCAACTCGGAGGCGAGCAGTACTTC.

V gene TRBV5-1 combines with J gene TRBJ2-1; the match to TRBD2 covers 7 bases. The germline V gene encodes CDR1 SGHRS and CDR2 YFSETQ. The J segment lost 1 base and the V segment lost 7 bases, leaving 8 bases of the junction unmatched. The CDR3 runs to 15 residues. The CDR3 spells CASGPSGISYNEQFF. CDR3 nucleotide sequence: TGCGCCAGCGGCCCTAGCGGTATTTCCTACAATGAGCAGTTCTTC.

This sequence joins TRBV13 and TRBJ2-7; 9 bases agree with TRBD1. Germline values: CDR1 PRHDT, CDR2 FYEKMQ (reference sequence). CDR3 size: 13 residues. Trimming took 4 bases from V and 5 from J; bases not matched to a gene: 3. CDR3 nucleotide sequence: TGTGCCAGCAGCTCGGGACAGGGTCACGAGCAGTACTTC. As protein: CASSSGQGHEQYF.

The chain employs TRBV21-1 and TRBJ1-1; TRBD1, the table's D call, was not compared with the DNA. TRBV21-1 corresponds to a pseudogene. There are 14 residues in the CDR3. This CDR3 reads CASSTRGQRLCAFF. CDR3 coding DNA: TGTGCCAGCAGCACGAGGGGACAGAGGCTCTGCGCTTTCTTT.

V usage is TRBV18 and J usage is TRBJ1-4, with 9 bases matching TRBD1. Trimming removed 8 bases from V and 6 bases from J; junction bases left unmatched: 7. Germline V gene lookup returns CDR1 KGHSH and CDR2 LQKENI. The CDR3 contains 14 residues. Written as DNA, the CDR3 is TGTGCCAGCACCGGACAGGGGAGGGATGAAAAACTGTTTTTT. It yields the protein CASTGQGRDEKLFF.

CDR3 sequence reads: CASRDRGNDEQFF. The CDR3 DNA is TGTGCCAGCAGAGACAGGGGGAACGATGAGCAGTTCTTC. V usage is TRBV6-5 and J usage is TRBJ2-1; 9 positions match TRBD1. The CDR3 loop spans 13 amino acids. V was clipped by 6 bases and J by 8 bases; unmatched bases: 5. Looked up from germline, CDR1 is MNHEY and CDR2 is SVGAGI.

This chain links TRBV9 with TRBJ1-6; 9 nucleotides line up with TRBD1. This CDR3 region has 14 residues. Per the germline V gene, CDR1 is SGDLS and CDR2 is YYNGEE. V trimming: 4 bases; J trimming: 9 bases; junction bases outside the gene matches: 5. The chain's CDR3 is CASSSGQGSSPLHF. CDR3 bases: TGTGCCAGCAGCTCGGGACAGGGAAGTTCACCCCTCCACTTT.

This chain joins TRBV7-9 and TRBJ1-1; 9 nucleotides align to TRBD1. Per germline, CDR1 SEHNR and CDR2 FQNEAQ (reference sequence). Germline trimming cut 1 base from V and 5 bases from J; bases unmatched to any gene: 5. CDR3 length equals 15 residues. The CDR3 DNA is TGTGCCAGCAGCTTAGGCGGGACAGGGAAGACTGAAGCTTTCTTT. This gives the protein CASSLGGTGKTEAFF.

V gene TRBV4-1 combines with J gene TRBJ2-5, with 9 bases aligning to TRBD1. The CDR3 has 19 residues. Germline CDR1 MGHRA, CDR2 YSYEKL. V gave up 1 base and J gave up 5 bases; unmatched junction bases: 17. The CDR3 DNA follows: TGCGCCAGCAGCCAAGTCAGAGGCCCCACAGGGGGCCTAAGGGAGACCCAGTACTTC. This encodes CASSQVRGPTGGLRETQYF.

This clone was counted a single time. This rearrangement joins TRBV18 to TRBJ2-1; 9 nucleotides line up with TRBD2. The CDR3 extends over 16 amino acids. Germline V CDR1 and CDR2: KGHSH, LQKENI. With 1 base clipped from V and 4 bases from J, the junction kept 5 bases outside the gene matches. Here the CDR3 DNA reads TGTGCCAGCTCACCACTAGGAACTAGCGGGTACAATGAGCAGTTCTTC. It encodes CASSPLGTSGYNEQFF.

The rearrangement joins TRBV7-9 to TRBJ2-2, with 7 bases identical to TRBD1. CDR1 is SEHNR, CDR2 FQNEAQ, per germline (reference sequence). CDR3 length: 15 residues. The V segment lost 4 bases and the J segment 3 bases; nucleotides outside the gene matches: 5. CDR3 coding DNA: TGTGCCAGCAGCTACCGGGACAGTTACACCGGGGAGCTGTTTTTT. Translating it yields CASSYRDSYTGELFF.

Only a few counts were recorded for this clone. The chain employs TRBV5-4 and TRBJ2-4; 13 bases line up with TRBD2. This CDR3 has 18 amino acids. Per the germline V gene, CDR1 is SGHNT and CDR2 is YYREEE (reference sequence). V lost 7 bases and J lost 2; bases outside the gene matches: 12. The CDR3 DNA reads as TGTGCCAGCGGATTTGGGACTAGCGGGACTCGGTCCAAAAACATTCAGTACTTC. It specifies CASGFGTSGTRSKNIQYF. Combining the CDR3 with reference TRBV5-4 and TRBJ2-4 gives the whole variable domain ETGVTQSPTHLIKTRGQQVTLRCSSQSGHNTVSWYQQALGQGPQFIFQYYREEENGRGNFPPRFSGLQFPNYSSELNVNALELDDSALYLCASGFGTSGTRSKNIQYFGAGTRLSVL.

The rearrangement joins TRBV2 to TRBJ2-7, with D possibly TRBD1 on 5 matching bases. Germline values: CDR1 SNHLY, CDR2 FYNNEI. This CDR3 region has 13 residues. Deletions cut 8 bases from V and 4 bases from J, with 15 bases between. For the CDR3, the DNA is TGTGCCAGCGGGGCAATCTTCGCTTACGAGCAGTACTTC. It yields the protein CASGAIFAYEQYF. The variable domain in full, completed from reference TRBV2 and TRBJ2-7, reads EPEVTQTPSHQVTQMGQEVILRCVPISNHLYFYWYRQILGQKVEFLVSFYNNEISEKSEIFDDQFSVERPDGSNFTLKIRSTKLEDSAMYFCASGAIFAYEQYFGPGTRLTVT.

The rearrangement uses TRBV2 and TRBJ2-7; D perhaps matches TRBD2 (7 bases). The CDR3 sequence is 13 residues long. The germline CDR1 and CDR2 sequences are SNHLY and FYNNEI. Trimming left V 6 bases short and J 0 bases short, with 9 bases between. The CDR3 bases are TGTGCCAGCAGCGGGGGGCTCTCCTACGAGCAGTACTTC. As protein: CASSGGLSYEQYF.

The rearrangement joins TRBV19 to TRBJ2-5; 8 nucleotides align to TRBD1. Germline CDR1 and CDR2: LNHDA and SQIVND (reference sequence). The length of the CDR3 is 15 residues. Trimming at V came to 7 bases and at J to 5 bases, leaving 12 bases not matched to a gene. The CDR3 region has the DNA TGTGCCAGTACCTCAACCGGGACAGGCGAGGAGACCCAGTACTTC. It specifies CASTSTGTGEETQYF.

This rearrangement joins TRBV4-1 to TRBJ2-7; 8 bases fit TRBD2. The CDR3 loop spans 17 amino acids. The trim removed 4 bases at V and 1 base at J, leaving 12 bases unmatched. Germline-derived CDR1 and CDR2 are MGHRA and YSYEKL. CDR3 bases: TGCGCCAGCAGCCCCGCCCTTCTCAGCGGGGGTTCCTACGAGCAGTACTTC. This gives the protein CASSPALLSGGSYEQYF.